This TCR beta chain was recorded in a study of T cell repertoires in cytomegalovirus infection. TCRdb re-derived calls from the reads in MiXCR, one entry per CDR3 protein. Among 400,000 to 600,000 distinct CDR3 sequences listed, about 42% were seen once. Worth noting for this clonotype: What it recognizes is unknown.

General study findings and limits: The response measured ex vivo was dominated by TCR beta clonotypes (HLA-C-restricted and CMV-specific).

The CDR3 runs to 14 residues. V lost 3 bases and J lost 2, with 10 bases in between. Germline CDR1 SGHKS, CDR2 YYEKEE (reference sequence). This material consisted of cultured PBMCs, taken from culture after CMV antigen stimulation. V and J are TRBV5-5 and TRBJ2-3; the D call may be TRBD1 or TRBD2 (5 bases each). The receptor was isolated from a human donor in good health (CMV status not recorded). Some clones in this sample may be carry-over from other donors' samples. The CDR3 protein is CASSSGTLTDTQYF. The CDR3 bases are TGTGCCAGCAGCTCCGGGACCCTCACAGATACGCAGTATTTT.